This T cell receptor (beta chain) was obtained from a study of cytomegalovirus exposure and HLA in healthy donors. With respect to this clone: The antigen remains undetermined.

Overall study results and limits: Rare TCR sequences predominated, though certain public TCRs were found in many donors. 87-base-pair reads could not separate some V segments, including TRBV6-2 and TRBV6-3. Presence/absence analysis assumed near-uniform sequencing depth across donors. For TCR beta chains, V- and J-gene trimming was later linked to a missense DCLRE1C variant.

The PCR ran on 60 Vbeta and 13 Jbeta primers. Repertoires were generated with immunoSEQ multiplex PCR, while TCRdb's copy carries only in-frame clones and drops some. The table shows some 110,000 clones, with 9.5% occurring only once. Germline V lookup: CDR1 KGHSH, CDR2 LQKENI. The CDR3 covers 12 residues. V shed 6 bases and J shed 8 bases, with 11 bases lying between them. The specimen sequenced was PBMCs. The receptor comes from a man in his thirties or forties in good health and CMV-seronegative. This sequence joins TRBV18 and TRBJ2-1; weak D call: TRBD1 (7 bases). This chain's CDR3 is CASSLRGDEQFF. The CDR3, as DNA: TGTGCCAGCTCTCTCAGGGGGGATGAGCAGTTCTTC.